One and the same sample provided the 21 T cell receptor beta chains below, sequenced in a study of beta chain features in type 1 diabetes. Their antigens are not known. The whole isolated RNA underwent reverse transcription, so sequencing captured expressed TCRB transcripts. Only in-frame clones appear in the TCRdb table, and some are missing; sequencing was by immunoSEQ multiplex PCR. The repertoire holds about 640,000 clones, about an eighth seen once, with over 0.1% in the top ten. Study-level findings and limits: Moderately but significantly shorter TCRB CDR3s were found in Type 1 diabetes patients in all four CD4+ subsets.

The sequenced sample consisted of naive CD4+ T cells from blood. These receptors came from a man aged 25 to 40 with type 1 diabetes.

This clone came up a few times. The rearrangement links TRBV27 to TRBJ2-2; 7 bases agree with TRBD2. This CDR3 region has 14 residues. V was pared by 7 bases and J by 5 bases, with 7 bases of the junction left unmatched. CDR1 and CDR2 (germline): MNHEY, SMNVEV (reference sequence). The CDR3 region has the DNA TGTGCCAGCACTCTGCGGGGGTGGACCGGGGAGCTGTTTTTT. Translating it yields CASTLRGWTGELFF.

This clone was detected only a few times. The chain carries TRBV20-1 and TRBJ2-5; no firm D call. V lost 7 bases to trimming and J lost 2 bases, with 5 bases between them. The CDR3 consists of 10 residues. Per the germline V gene, CDR1 is DFQATT and CDR2 is SNEGSKA (reference sequence). CDR3 protein: CSVQQETQYF. The CDR3 nucleotides are TGCAGTGTTCAACAAGAGACCCAGTACTTC.

This clone appeared a few times. The CDR3 nucleotides are TGTGCCAGCAGCGATGGGAGCTCCTATAATTCACCCCTCCACTTT. Its protein product is CASSDGSSYNSPLHF. The chain couples TRBV9 to TRBJ1-6; no clear D gene. V lost 3 bases and J lost 0, with 7 bases in between. CDR3 length: 15 residues. Germline CDR1 and CDR2: SGDLS and YYNGEE. The full variable domain, its missing parts supplied by reference TRBV9 and TRBJ1-6, is DSGVTQTPKHLITATGQRVTLRCSPRSGDLSVYWYQQSLDQGLQFLIQYYNGEERAKGNILERFSAQQFPDLHSELNLSSLELGDSALYFCASSDGSSYNSPLHFGNGTRLTVT.

This rearrangement joins TRBV5-1 to TRBJ2-3, with D perhaps TRBD2 (7 bases). Trimming shortened V by 0 bases and J by 4 bases, and 12 bases separated the two germline ends. Germline V gene sequence: CDR1 SGHRS, CDR2 YFSETQ. This CDR3 has 15 amino acids. CDR3 residues: CASSLATGGADTQYF. The CDR3 DNA is TGCGCCAGCAGCTTGGCTACGGGGGGCGCAGATACGCAGTATTTT.

This clone was detected a few times. The V and J genes are TRBV19 and TRBJ1-5, with 10 bases lining up with TRBD1. Trimming at V came to 8 bases and at J to 7 bases, leaving 8 bases not matched to a gene. CDR1 and CDR2 (germline): LNHDA, SQIVND (reference sequence). The CDR3 runs to 14 residues. CDR3 sequence reads: CASVGDRGSQPQHF. The CDR3 DNA follows: TGTGCCAGTGTTGGGGACAGGGGCTCACAGCCCCAGCATTTT.

The chain recombines TRBV2 with TRBJ2-6, with a weak D call TRBD1 (6 bases). V lost 6 bases and J lost 0, with 9 bases in between. The CDR3 runs 15 residues. Germline CDR1 SNHLY, CDR2 FYNNEI. The CDR3 region has the DNA TGTGCCAGCAGCGTGGACAGCTCTGGGGCCAACGTCCTGACTTTC. Its protein product is CASSVDSSGANVLTF.

This chain joins TRBV9 and TRBJ2-4; D gene ambiguous. CDR3 size: 14 residues. Trimming pared 0 bases from V and 5 bases from J, leaving 9 bases between. Germline V gene data show CDR1 as SGDLS and CDR2 as YYNGEE. CDR3 in amino acids: CASSVGGYENIQYF. The CDR3 bases are TGTGCCAGCAGCGTAGGGGGATACGAAAACATTCAGTACTTC. Combining the CDR3 with reference TRBV9 and TRBJ2-4 gives the whole variable domain DSGVTQTPKHLITATGQRVTLRCSPRSGDLSVYWYQQSLDQGLQFLIQYYNGEERAKGNILERFSAQQFPDLHSELNLSSLELGDSALYFCASSVGGYENIQYFGAGTRLSVL.

The J gene is TRBJ2-3, the V gene TRBV29-1; unclear D gene. V was clipped by 7 bases and J by 0 bases, with 8 bases between them. The germline CDR1 and CDR2 sequences are SQVTM and ANQGSEA. CDR3 length: 12 amino acids. CDR3 sequence (DNA): TGCAGCGCCGCCCCTAGCACAGATACGCAGTATTTT. Its protein product is CSAAPSTDTQYF.

The J gene is TRBJ2-3, the V gene TRBV9; perhaps TRBD1 as D (6 bases). Trimming pared 3 bases from V and 2 bases from J, leaving 13 bases between. In germline, CDR1 is SGDLS, CDR2 YYNGEE. This CDR3 has 15 amino acids. CDR3 in amino acids: CASSATGYSTDTQYF. The CDR3 DNA reads TGTGCCAGCAGCGCTACAGGGTACTCCACAGATACGCAGTATTTT.

The chain joins TRBV29-1 to TRBJ2-2, with D unresolved. This CDR3 has 17 amino acids. Germline CDR1 reads SQVTM; CDR2 reads ANQGSEA. Trimming left V 4 bases short and J 2 bases short, with 20 bases between. CDR3 residues: CSVAPFDLKRNTGELFF. The CDR3 DNA reads TGCAGCGTTGCCCCATTCGACTTAAAACGAAACACCGGGGAGCTGTTTTTT.

To note about this clone: The sample carries other DNA sequences with the same CDR3. The rearrangement joins TRBV29-1 to TRBJ1-1; D may be TRBD1 (5 bases). This CDR3 is built from 13 residues. Per germline, CDR1 SQVTM and CDR2 ANQGSEA. Trimming removed 7 bases at V and 0 bases at J, with 12 bases between. In DNA form, the CDR3 reads TGCAGCGCTGCCGGGACGGTGAACACTGAAGCTTTCTTT. This encodes CSAAGTVNTEAFF.

This clone was counted between two and nine times. V and J are TRBV19 and TRBJ2-7, with a weak D call TRBD2 (5 bases). Deletions cut 3 bases from V and 2 bases from J, with 14 bases between. The CDR3 runs 15 residues. Germline V gene data show CDR1 as LNHDA and CDR2 as SQIVND (reference sequence). In DNA, the CDR3 is TGTGCCAGTAGTATCGATGGAACGCGGGCCTACGAGCAGTACTTC. Amino acid sequence: CASSIDGTRAYEQYF. The variable domain in full, completed from reference TRBV19 and TRBJ2-7, reads DGGITQSPKYLFRKEGQNVTLSCEQNLNHDAMYWYRQDPGQGLRLIYYSQIVNDFQKGDIAEGYSVSREKKESFPLTVTSAQKNPTAFYLCASSIDGTRAYEQYFGPGTRLTVT.

V usage is TRBV7-9 and J usage is TRBJ2-1; D is possibly TRBD2 (6 bases). From germline, CDR1 is SEHNR and CDR2 FQNEAQ (reference sequence). This CDR3 comprises 18 residues. V was clipped by 6 bases and J by 3 bases, with 24 bases between them. CDR3 sequence: CASSTHQDGLRYYNEQFF. The CDR3 nucleotides read TGTGCCAGCAGTACCCACCAAGACGGACTACGGTACTACAATGAGCAGTTCTTC.

The J gene is TRBJ2-7, the V gene TRBV5-6, with no clear D. The CDR3 consists of 15 residues. CDR1 is SGHDT and CDR2 is YYEEEE in the germline V gene. Between the trimmed V and J ends, which lost 1 base and 6 bases, there was a span of 17 bases. As DNA, the CDR3 is TGTGCCAGCAGCTTGATTCGGCAGACTGGGCTCGAGCAGTACTTC. It specifies CASSLIRQTGLEQYF.

This clone was counted between two and nine times. The chain has TRBV28 and TRBJ2-7; D remains unclear. There are 10 residues in the CDR3. Trimming cost V 10 bases and J 5 bases, with 9 bases left between them. Germline V CDR1 and CDR2: MDHEN, SYDVKM. The CDR3 here is CATSRNEQYF. The CDR3 bases are TGTGCCACCTCAAGGAACGAGCAGTACTTC.

In regard to this clone: Other DNA sequences of this sample code for an identical CDR3. This sequence joins TRBV9 and TRBJ2-7; 9 positions match TRBD2. The CDR3 covers 15 residues. J lost 1 base, V lost 0 bases, and 2 bases had no gene match. The germline CDR1 and CDR2 sequences are SGDLS and YYNGEE. The DNA for the CDR3 is TGTGCCAGCAGCGTAGGACTAGCGGATTCCTACGAGCAGTACTTC. It translates to CASSVGLADSYEQYF.

This clone turned up a few times. The chain carries TRBV27 and TRBJ1-2; D is ambiguous. CDR3 size: 14 residues. Germline assignment: CDR1 MNHEY and CDR2 SMNVEV (reference sequence). V was clipped by 3 bases and J by 2 bases, with 10 bases between them. The CDR3 is CASSFQDGNYGYTF. The CDR3, as DNA: TGTGCCAGCAGTTTCCAGGACGGAAACTATGGCTACACCTTC.

V and J are TRBV6-1 and TRBJ1-1; unclear D gene. Germline lookup yields CDR1 MNHNS and CDR2 SASEGT. V was pared by 8 bases and J by 2 bases, with 6 bases between. This CDR3 has 11 residues. Written as DNA, the CDR3 is TGTGCCAGCCGGGGAAACACTGAAGCTTTCTTT. It is translated as CASRGNTEAFF.

The CDR3 here is CAISSQGARGYTF. Here the CDR3 DNA reads TGTGCCATCAGTTCCCAGGGGGCGCGTGGCTACACCTTC. The rearrangement uses TRBV10-3 and TRBJ1-2, with TRBD1 identical over 8 bases. The CDR3 totals 13 residues. The germline gives CDR1 ENHRY, CDR2 SYGVKD. Unmatched junction bases numbered 6, after V lost 5 bases and J lost 7 bases.

This clone appeared a few times. The CDR3 loop reads CACPREGTDTQYF. As DNA, the CDR3 is TGTGCCTGTCCGCGGGAGGGCACAGATACGCAGTATTTT. This chain uses TRBV30 with TRBJ2-3, with 8 bases identical to TRBD2. The ends lost 6 bases at V and 1 base at J; junction bases unmatched: 3. Germline V CDR1 and CDR2: GTSNPN, SVGIG (reference sequence). The CDR3 loop spans 13 amino acids.

The V and J genes are TRBV19 and TRBJ2-2; D uncertain. The CDR3 runs 13 residues. Germline lookup yields CDR1 LNHDA and CDR2 SQIVND (reference sequence). V lost 5 bases and J 8 bases, leaving 12 bases between the germline ends. The CDR3 nucleotides read TGTGCCAGTAGTGCATGGACGGTGGGGGAGCTGTTTTTT. Amino acid sequence: CASSAWTVGELFF.